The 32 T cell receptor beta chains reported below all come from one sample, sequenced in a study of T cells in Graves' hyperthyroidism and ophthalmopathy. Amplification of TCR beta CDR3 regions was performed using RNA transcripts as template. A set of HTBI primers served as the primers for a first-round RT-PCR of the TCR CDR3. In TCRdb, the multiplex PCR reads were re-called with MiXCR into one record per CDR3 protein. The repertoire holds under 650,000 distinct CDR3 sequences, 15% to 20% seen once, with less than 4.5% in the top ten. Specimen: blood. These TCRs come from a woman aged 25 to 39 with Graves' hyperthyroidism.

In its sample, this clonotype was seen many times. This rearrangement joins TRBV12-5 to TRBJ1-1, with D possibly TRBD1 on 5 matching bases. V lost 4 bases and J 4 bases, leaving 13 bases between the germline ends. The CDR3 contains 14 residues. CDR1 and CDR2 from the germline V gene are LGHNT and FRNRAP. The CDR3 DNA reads TGTGCTAGTGGTTCCCCCAGGGAGGGCACTGAAGCTTTCTTT. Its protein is CASGSPREGTEAFF.

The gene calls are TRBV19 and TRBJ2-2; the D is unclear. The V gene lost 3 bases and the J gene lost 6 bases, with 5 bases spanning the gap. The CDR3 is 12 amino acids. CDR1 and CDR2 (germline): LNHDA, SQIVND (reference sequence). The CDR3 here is CASSIWAGELFF. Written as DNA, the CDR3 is TGTGCCAGTAGTATCTGGGCCGGGGAGCTGTTTTTT.

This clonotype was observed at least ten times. The CDR3 reads CASSSGQGWNTGELFF. CDR3 DNA sequence: TGTGCCAGCAGCTCCGGACAGGGTTGGAACACCGGGGAGCTGTTTTTT. The chain couples TRBV7-2 to TRBJ2-2; 8 positions agree with TRBD1. V shed 4 bases, J shed 1 base, and the junction held 5 bases outside the gene matches. The CDR3 sequence is 16 residues long. The germline V gene encodes CDR1 SGHTA and CDR2 FQGNSA.

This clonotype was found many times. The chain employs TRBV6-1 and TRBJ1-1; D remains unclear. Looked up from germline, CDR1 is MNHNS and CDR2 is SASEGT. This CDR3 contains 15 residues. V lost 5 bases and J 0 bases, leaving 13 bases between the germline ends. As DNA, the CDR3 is TGTGCCAGCAGTTTCCTCAGGACCGTGAACACTGAAGCTTTCTTT. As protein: CASSFLRTVNTEAFF.

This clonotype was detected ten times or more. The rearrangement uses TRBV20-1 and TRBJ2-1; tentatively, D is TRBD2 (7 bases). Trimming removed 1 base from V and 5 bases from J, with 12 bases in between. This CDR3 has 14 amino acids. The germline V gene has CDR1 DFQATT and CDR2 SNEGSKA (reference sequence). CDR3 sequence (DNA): TGCAGTGCTAGAGCGGGGGGCTGGGACAATGAGCAGTTCTTC. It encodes CSARAGGWDNEQFF.

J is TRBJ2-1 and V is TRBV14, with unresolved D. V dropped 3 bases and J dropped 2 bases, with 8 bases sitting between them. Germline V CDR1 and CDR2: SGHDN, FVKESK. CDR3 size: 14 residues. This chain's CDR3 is CASSHPGPYNEQFF. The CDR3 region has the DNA TGTGCCAGCAGCCATCCGGGTCCCTACAATGAGCAGTTCTTC.

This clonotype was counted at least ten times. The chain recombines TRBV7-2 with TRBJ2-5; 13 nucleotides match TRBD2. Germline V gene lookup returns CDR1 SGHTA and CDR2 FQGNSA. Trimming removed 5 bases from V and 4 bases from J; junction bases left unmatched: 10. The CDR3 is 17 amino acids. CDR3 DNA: TGTGCCAGCAGCCACGGACTAGCGGGAGTAGGTGGAGAGACCCAGTACTTC. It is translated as CASSHGLAGVGGETQYF.

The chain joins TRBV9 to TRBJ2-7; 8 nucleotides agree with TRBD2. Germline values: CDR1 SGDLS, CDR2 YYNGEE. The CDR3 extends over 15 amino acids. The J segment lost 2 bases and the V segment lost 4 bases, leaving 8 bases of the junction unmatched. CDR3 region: CASSPREAGAYEQYF. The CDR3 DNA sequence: TGTGCCAGCAGCCCGCGGGAGGCGGGGGCCTACGAGCAGTACTTC.

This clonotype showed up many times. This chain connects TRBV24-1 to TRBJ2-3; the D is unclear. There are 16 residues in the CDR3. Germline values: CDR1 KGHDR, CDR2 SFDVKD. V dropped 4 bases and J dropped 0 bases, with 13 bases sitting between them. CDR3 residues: CATSDPSFSSTDTQYF. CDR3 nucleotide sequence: TGTGCCACCAGTGACCCAAGTTTTTCGAGCACAGATACGCAGTATTTT.

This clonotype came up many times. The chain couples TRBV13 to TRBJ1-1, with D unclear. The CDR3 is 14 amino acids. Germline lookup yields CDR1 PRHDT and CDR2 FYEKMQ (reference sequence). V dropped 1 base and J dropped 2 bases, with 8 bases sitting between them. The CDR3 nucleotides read TGTGCCAGCAGCTTAGTTGGGGTTAACACTGAAGCTTTCTTT. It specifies CASSLVGVNTEAFF.

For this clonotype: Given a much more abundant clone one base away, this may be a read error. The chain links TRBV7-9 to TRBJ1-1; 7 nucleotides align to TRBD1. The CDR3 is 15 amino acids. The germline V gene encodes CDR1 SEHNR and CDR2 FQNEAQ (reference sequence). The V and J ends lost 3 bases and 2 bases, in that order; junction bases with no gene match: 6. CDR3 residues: CASSFNEGANTEAFF. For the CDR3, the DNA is TGTGCCAGCAGCTTTAATGAGGGGGCTAACACTGAAGCTTTCTTT.

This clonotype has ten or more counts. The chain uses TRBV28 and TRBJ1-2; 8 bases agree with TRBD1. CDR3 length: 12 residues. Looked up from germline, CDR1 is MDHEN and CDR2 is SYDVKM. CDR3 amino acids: CAQDRDGRGYTF. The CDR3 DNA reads TGTGCGCAGGACAGGGATGGAAGGGGCTACACCTTC.

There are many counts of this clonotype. The CDR3 nucleotides read TGCGCCAGCAGCCAAGAGTCTTCGGTCACAGATACGCAGTATTTT. This encodes CASSQESSVTDTQYF. The chain uses TRBV4-3 and TRBJ2-3; D not certain. In germline, CDR1 is LGHNA, CDR2 YSLEER. V lost 0 bases and J 2 bases, leaving 9 bases between the germline ends. The CDR3 length is 15 residues.

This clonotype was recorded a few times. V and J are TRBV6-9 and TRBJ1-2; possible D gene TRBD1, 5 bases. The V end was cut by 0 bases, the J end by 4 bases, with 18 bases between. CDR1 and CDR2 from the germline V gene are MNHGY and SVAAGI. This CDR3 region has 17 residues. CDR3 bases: TGTGCCAGCAGTTATTCGGGACTCCTAGCGCAGGCCTATGGCTACACCTTC. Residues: CASSYSGLLAQAYGYTF.

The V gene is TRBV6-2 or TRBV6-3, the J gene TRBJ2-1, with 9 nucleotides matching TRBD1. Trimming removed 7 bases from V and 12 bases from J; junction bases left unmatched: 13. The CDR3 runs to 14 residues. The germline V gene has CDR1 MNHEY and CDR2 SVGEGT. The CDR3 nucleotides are TGTGCCAGCACTGGGACAGGGATAAGCCTGGCGCAGTTCTTC. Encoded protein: CASTGTGISLAQFF.

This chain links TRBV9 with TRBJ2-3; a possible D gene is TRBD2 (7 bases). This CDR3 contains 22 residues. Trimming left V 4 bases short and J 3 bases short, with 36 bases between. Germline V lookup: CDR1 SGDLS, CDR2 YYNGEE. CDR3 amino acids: CASSTSTAVQWGGARWTDTQYF. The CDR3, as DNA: TGTGCCAGCAGCACGTCGACCGCCGTTCAATGGGGGGGGGCCAGGTGGACAGATACGCAGTATTTT. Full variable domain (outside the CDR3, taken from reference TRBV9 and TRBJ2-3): DSGVTQTPKHLITATGQRVTLRCSPRSGDLSVYWYQQSLDQGLQFLIQYYNGEERAKGNILERFSAQQFPDLHSELNLSSLELGDSALYFCASSTSTAVQWGGARWTDTQYFGPGTRLTVL.

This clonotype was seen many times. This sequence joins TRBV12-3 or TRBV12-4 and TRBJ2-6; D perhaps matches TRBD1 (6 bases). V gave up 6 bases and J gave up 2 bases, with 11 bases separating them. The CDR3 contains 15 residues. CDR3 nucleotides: TGTGCCAGCAGCCCCACAGGGACTGGGGCCAACGTCCTGACTTTC. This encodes CASSPTGTGANVLTF.

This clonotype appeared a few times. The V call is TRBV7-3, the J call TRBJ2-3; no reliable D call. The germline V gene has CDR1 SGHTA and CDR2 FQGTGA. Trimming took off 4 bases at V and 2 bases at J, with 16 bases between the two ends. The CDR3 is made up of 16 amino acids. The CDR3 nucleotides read TGTGCCAGCAGCTCCAAGGACGGCAGAACCACAGATACGCAGTATTTT. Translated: CASSSKDGRTTDTQYF.

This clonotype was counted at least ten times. The CDR3 region has the DNA TGTGCCAGCAGGGGGATCCGAAGGACAGATACGCAGTATTTT. It is translated as CASRGIRRTDTQYF. The genes are TRBV28 and TRBJ2-3, with no clear D. The germline gives CDR1 MDHEN, CDR2 SYDVKM. V lost 6 bases to trimming and J lost 3 bases, with 13 bases between them. There are 14 residues in the CDR3.

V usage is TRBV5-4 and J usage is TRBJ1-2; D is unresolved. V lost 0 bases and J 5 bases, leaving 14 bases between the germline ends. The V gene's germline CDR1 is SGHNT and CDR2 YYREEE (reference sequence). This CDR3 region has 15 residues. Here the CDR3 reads CASSLEAGLSYGYTF. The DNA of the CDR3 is TGTGCCAGCAGCTTGGAGGCCGGTCTTTCATATGGCTACACCTTC. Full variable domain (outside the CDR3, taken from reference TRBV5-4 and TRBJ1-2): ETGVTQSPTHLIKTRGQQVTLRCSSQSGHNTVSWYQQALGQGPQFIFQYYREEENGRGNFPPRFSGLQFPNYSSELNVNALELDDSALYLCASSLEAGLSYGYTFGSGTRLTVV.

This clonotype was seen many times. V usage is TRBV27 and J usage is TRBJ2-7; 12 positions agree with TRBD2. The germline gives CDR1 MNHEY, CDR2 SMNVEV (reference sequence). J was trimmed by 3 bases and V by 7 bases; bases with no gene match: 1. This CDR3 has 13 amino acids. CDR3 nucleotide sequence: TGTGCCAGCACGGGACTAGCGGGCTACGAGCAGTACTTC. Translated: CASTGLAGYEQYF.

CDR3 region: CASSLWAGTPNSPLHF. For the CDR3, the DNA is TGCGCCAGCAGCTTGTGGGCAGGCACTCCTAATTCACCCCTCCACTTT. The chain combines TRBV5-1 with TRBJ1-6, with D unresolved. Trimming stripped 1 base from V and 6 bases from J, with 14 bases between. There are 16 residues in the CDR3. The germline V gene encodes CDR1 SGHRS and CDR2 YFSETQ.

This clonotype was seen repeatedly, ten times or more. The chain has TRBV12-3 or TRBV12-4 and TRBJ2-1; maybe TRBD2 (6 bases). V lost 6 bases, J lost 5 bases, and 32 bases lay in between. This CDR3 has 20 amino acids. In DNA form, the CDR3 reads TGTGCCAGCAGCTCACCCTCCGGTTACGGGAGAGGACGAAGAGACAATGAGCAGTTCTTC. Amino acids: CASSSPSGYGRGRRDNEQFF.

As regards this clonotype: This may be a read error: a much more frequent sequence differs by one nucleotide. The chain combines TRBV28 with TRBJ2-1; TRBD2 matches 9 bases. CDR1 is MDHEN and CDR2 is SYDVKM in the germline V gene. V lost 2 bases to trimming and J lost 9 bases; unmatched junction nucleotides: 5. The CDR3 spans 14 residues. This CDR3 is CASSLTGTSSEQFF. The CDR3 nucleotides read TGTGCCAGCAGTTTAACCGGGACTAGCAGTGAGCAGTTCTTC.

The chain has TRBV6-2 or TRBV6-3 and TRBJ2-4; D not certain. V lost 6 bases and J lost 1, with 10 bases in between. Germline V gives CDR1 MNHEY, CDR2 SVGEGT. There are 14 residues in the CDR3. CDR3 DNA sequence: TGTGCCAGCAGGGAAATTAGGGCCAAAAACATTCAGTACTTC. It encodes CASREIRAKNIQYF.

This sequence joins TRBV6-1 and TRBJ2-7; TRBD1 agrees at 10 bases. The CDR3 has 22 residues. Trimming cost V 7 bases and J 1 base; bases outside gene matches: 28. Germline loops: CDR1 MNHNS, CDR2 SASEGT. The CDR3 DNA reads TGTGCCAGCACCGGGACAGGGGCCACCCTGGGAGCAGCTCAGGATTTTTCCTACGAGCAGTACTTC. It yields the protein CASTGTGATLGAAQDFSYEQYF.

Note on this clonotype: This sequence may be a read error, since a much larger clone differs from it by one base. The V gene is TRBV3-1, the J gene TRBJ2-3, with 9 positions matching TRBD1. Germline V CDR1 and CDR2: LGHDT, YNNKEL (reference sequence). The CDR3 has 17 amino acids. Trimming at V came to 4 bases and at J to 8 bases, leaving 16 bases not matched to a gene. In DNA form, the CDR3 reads TGTGCCAGCAGCCCTCGAATTATCCGGGACAGGGCTGGTACGCAGTATTTT. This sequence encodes CASSPRIIRDRAGTQYF.

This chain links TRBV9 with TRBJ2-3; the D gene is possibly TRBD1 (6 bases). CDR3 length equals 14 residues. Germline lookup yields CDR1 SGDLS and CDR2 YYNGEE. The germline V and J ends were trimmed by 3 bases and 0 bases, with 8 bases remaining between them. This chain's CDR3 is CASSDRVSTDTQYF. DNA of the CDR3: TGTGCCAGCAGCGACAGGGTGAGCACAGATACGCAGTATTTT.

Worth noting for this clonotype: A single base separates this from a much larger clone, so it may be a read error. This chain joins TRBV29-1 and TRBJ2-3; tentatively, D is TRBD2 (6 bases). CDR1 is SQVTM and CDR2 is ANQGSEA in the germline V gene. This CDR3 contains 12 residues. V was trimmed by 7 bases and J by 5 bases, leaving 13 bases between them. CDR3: CSADTSQDTQYF. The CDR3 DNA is TGCAGCGCTGACACTAGCCAAGATACGCAGTATTTT.

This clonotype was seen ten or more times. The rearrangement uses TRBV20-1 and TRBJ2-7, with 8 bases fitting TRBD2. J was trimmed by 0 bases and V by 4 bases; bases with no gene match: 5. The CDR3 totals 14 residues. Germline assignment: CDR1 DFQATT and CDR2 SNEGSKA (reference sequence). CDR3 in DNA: TGCAGTGCTATGATAGCGGGGAACTCCTACGAGCAGTACTTC. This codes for CSAMIAGNSYEQYF.

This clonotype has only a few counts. CDR3 in DNA: TGCGCCAGCAGCTCCGGAATGACAGGGGTGTACACTGAAGCTTTCTTT. This gives the protein CASSSGMTGVYTEAFF. J is TRBJ1-1 and V is TRBV5-1; the match to TRBD1 covers 8 bases. V shed 3 bases and J 3 bases; nucleotides not matched to a gene: 10. In germline, CDR1 is SGHRS, CDR2 YFSETQ. CDR3 length equals 16 residues.

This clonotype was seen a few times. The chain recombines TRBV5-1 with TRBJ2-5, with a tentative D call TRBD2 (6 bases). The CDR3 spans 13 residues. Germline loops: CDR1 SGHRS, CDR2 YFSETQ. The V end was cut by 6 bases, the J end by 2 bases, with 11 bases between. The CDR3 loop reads CASTTGDQETQYF. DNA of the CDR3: TGCGCCAGCACCACGGGGGATCAAGAGACCCAGTACTTC.